This TCR beta chain was obtained from a study of blood T cells in healthy people across ages (dated by TCRdb to about 2015). In terms of the full investigation: In model experiments, template switching captured about one uniquely barcoded TCR beta cDNA molecule for every two T cells. Two additional independent replicas of 1 million unique cDNA reads from the same blood draw were analyzed for two donors (one aged 18 to 29 and one aged 80 or older). Using deep sequencing normalized with unique cDNA molecular identifiers, the study measured how TCR beta repertoire diversity changes with age. Donors were grouped into four age groups: young (average 16 years), middle-aged (approximately 41), aged (about 60) and long-lived (82). To avoid experimental bias, donors of different ages were randomly spread across the sequencing lanes. Broad study findings and their caveats: Because the CMV infection status of the donors was unknown, age-related changes in expanded clonotypes may potentially have been confounded. As age increased, observed TCR beta diversity per million T cells dropped in a roughly linear way, and a significant reduction was already evident by age roughly 36. Compared with the aged group, more naive CD4+ T cells, fewer expanded clones and increased TCR diversity were shown by the long-lived group, suggesting age selection. Estimates of total diversity based on one million sequenced T cells were considered lower bounds and underestimates. There was a strong correlation between observed TCR beta diversity and the percentage of naive T cells measured by flow cytometry. Bulk unsorted PBMC profiling prevented conclusive comparison of naive and antigen-experienced compartments.

The table lists this clonotype with a few counts. Its target antigen remains unknown. The record has no base qualities; no much larger clone is one base away. From the cysteine up to the phenylalanine, the CDR3 has a length of 14 residues. Only CDR3 DNA is held: 42 bases, read in frame from base 1. V has 4 bases trimmed and J has 6 bases trimmed; junction bases matching no gene number 2. Based on the germline V gene, the CDR1 and CDR2 sequences are MNHEY and SVGEGT. The donors were 40 or so Caucasian individuals from Russia, aged roughly 6 to 90 years, who were systemically healthy. Each donor gave ten milliliters of peripheral blood, collected into EDTA-treated Vacutainer tubes. PBMCs were isolated by Ficoll-Paque density-gradient centrifugation, with at least 6 million obtained per sample. Total RNA was extracted from PBMCs with Trizol reagent, with at least 6 micrograms obtained per sample. For every donor, an aliquot of PBMCs went through flow cytometry to measure the percentages of naive CD45RAhigh/CD27high T cells.

The library came from 5' RACE. The reads were generated on an Illumina HiSeq 2500. A second roughly 7 to 12 cycle PCR used a sample-barcoded 5' primer and a J-beta primer mix. A unique molecular identifier was introduced onto each TCR beta cDNA molecule by a template-switch 5' adaptor carrying 12 random nucleotides. Each sample yielded at least 2.5 million CDR3-containing paired-end reads. The Mint cDNA synthesis kit, primed by a TRBC-specific oligonucleotide, was used to synthesize first-strand cDNA from all RNA. After uracil-DNA glycosylase treatment, a first 18-cycle PCR used universal primers M1SS and BC2_uni_R on all cDNA. The authors processed their data as follows. Normalization of each sample was performed by random selection of 1 million high-quality reads, each carrying a distinct molecular identifier. Reads with shared molecular identifiers were discarded instead of being binned into consensus sequences. MiTCR, set to a Q25 quality threshold and the strictest error-elimination algorithm, was used for CDR3 identification, clonotype clustering and error correction. A nonparametric unseen species model using Euler transformation provided a lower-bound estimate of total TCR beta diversity. Clones were called with MiXCR by TCRdb after fastp trimmed the public reads at Q25, and only in-frame beta chains were retained. Each CDR3 protein appears once, grouped with its most common genes and DNA. The V and J calls reflect TCRdb's pipeline rather than the authors' work. The sample includes some 1,500,000 distinct CDR3 sequences, with roughly 43% observed a single time. 4% of the sample lies in the top ten.

The sequence links TRBV6-2 or TRBV6-3 to TRBJ1-5, with TRBD1 identical over 11 junction bases. What was sequenced was blood. The source of this sequence is a woman under 30 in good health. CDR3 reads: CASSWTGGSQPQHF. The bases are TGTGCCAGCAGTTGGACAGGGGGCAGTCAGCCCCAGCATTTT.